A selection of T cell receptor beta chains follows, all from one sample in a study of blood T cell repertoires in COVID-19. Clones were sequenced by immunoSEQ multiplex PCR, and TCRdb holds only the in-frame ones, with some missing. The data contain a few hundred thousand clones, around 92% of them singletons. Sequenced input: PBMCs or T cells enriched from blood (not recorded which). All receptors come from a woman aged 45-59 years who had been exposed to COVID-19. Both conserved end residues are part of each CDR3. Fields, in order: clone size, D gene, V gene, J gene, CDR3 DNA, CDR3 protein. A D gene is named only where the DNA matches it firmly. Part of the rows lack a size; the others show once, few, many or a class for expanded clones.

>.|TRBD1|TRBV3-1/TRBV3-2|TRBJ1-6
TGTGCCAGCAGCCGTACAGGGGGCAATTCACCCCTCCACTTT
CASSRTGGNSPLHF
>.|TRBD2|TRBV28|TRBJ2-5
TGTGCCAGCAGTCCGCCGGGTGGGGGGGAAGAGACCCAGTACTTC
CASSPPGGGEETQYF
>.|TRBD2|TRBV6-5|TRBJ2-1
TGTGCCAGCAGACTAGCGGCCTACAATGAGCAGTTCTTC
CASRLAAYNEQFF
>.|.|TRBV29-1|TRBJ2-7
TGCAGCGTCGAAGATGGGCAGTCCTACGAGCAGTACTTC
CSVEDGQSYEQYF
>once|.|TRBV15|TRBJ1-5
TGTGCTTCTGGGGGGAGCAATCAGCCCCAGCATTTT
CASGGSNQPQHF
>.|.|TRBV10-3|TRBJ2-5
TGTGCCATCAGTGAGCCCCCAGGGGAGACCCAGTACTTC
CAISEPPGETQYF
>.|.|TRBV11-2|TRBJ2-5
TGTGCCAGCAGCTTAGATCTCCAGGGGCCCCAGTACTTC
CASSLDLQGPQYF
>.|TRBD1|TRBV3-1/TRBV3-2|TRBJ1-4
TGTGCCAGCAGCCAAGAATATACAGGGGGCTCTAATGAAAAACTGTTTTTT
CASSQEYTGGSNEKLFF
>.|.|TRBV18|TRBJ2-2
TGTGCCAGCTCACCATCAAGGGGTACTGCCGGGGAGCTGTTTTTT
CASSPSRGTAGELFF
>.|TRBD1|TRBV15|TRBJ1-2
TGTGCCACCAGCACAGGGGACAGCGGCGCGTTCTATGGCTACACCTTC
CATSTGDSGAFYGYTF
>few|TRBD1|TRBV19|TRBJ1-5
TGTGCCAGTAGTATAGATCTAAGGACAGGGGGTAGGGGCAATCAGCCCCAGCATTTT
CASSIDLRTGGRGNQPQHF
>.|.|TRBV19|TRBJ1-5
TGTGCCAGTAGTACGGGGACTGGAGGGAATCAGCCCCAGCATTTT
CASSTGTGGNQPQHF
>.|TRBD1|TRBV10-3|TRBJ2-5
TGTGCCATCAGTGAGTCGGGACAGCAAGAGACCCAGTACTTC
CAISESGQQETQYF
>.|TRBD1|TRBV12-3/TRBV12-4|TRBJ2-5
TGTGCCAGCAGCCGGGACAGGCCAGAGACCCAGTACTTC
CASSRDRPETQYF
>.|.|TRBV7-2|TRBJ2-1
TGTGCCAGCGCATACAGAGCACCGGCCAATGAGCAGTTCTTC
CASAYRAPANEQFF
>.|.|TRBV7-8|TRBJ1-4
TGTGCCGTCCGGTCCTACGGTGAAAAACTGTTTTTT
CAVRSYGEKLFF
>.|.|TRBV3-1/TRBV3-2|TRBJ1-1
TGTGCCAGCAGCCCGTCGGCGGCGGAGAACACTGAAGCTTTCTTT
CASSPSAAENTEAFF
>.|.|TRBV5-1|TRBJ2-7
TGCGCCAGCAGCTTAACAGTTTCCCTCGCCGAGCAGTACTTC
CASSLTVSLAEQYF
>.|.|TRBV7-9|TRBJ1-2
TGTGCCAGCAGCTTTCCAAGCTACACCTTC
CASSFPSYTF
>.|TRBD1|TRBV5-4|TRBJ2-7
TGTGCCAGCAGCTCTCCGGACAGGGAAACCTACGAGCAGTACTTC
CASSSPDRETYEQYF
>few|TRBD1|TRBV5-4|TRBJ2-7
TGTGCCAGCAGCAGCCGGGACAGGGAGTGGGAGCAGTACTTC
CASSSRDREWEQYF
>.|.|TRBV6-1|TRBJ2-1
TGTGCCAGCAGTGATTGGCAGCGGGCCAAGGCCGTATCCTACAATGAGCAGTTCTTC
CASSDWQRAKAVSYNEQFF
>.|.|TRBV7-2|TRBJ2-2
TGTGCCAGCAGCTTAGCGCGGGCAGGCACCGGGGAGCTGTTTTTT
CASSLARAGTGELFF
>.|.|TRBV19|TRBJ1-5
TGTGCCAGTAGTACGCAGGAAGGCAATCAGCCCCAGCATTTT
CASSTQEGNQPQHF
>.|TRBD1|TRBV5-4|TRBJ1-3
TGTGCCAGCAGCCCACAGGGGGCTCTTGGAAACACCATATATTTT
CASSPQGALGNTIYF
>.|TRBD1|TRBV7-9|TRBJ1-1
TGTGCCAGCAGCTTCGGACAGGTGAACACTGAAGCTTTCTTT
CASSFGQVNTEAFF
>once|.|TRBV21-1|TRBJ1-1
TGTGCCAGCAGCAAGCCGAATTTCAGGAACACTGAAGCTTTCTTT
CASSKPNFRNTEAFF
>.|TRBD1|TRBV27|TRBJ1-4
TGTGCCAGCAGTTCGCAACAACAGGGGGCATCTAATGAAAAACTGTTTTTT
CASSSQQQGASNEKLFF
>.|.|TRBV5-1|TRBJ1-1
TGCGCCAGCAGCTTGGTCGGGGGGTTGAAGGACACTGAAGCTTTCTTT
CASSLVGGLKDTEAFF
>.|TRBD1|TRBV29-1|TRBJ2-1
TGCAGCGTTTTAACGGACAGGGGTTATGAGCAGTTCTTC
CSVLTDRGYEQFF
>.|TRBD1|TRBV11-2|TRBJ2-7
TGTGCCAGCAGCGGGGACAGAACCTACGAGCAGTACTTC
CASSGDRTYEQYF
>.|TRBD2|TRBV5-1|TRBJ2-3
TGCGCCAGCAGCACTAGCGGGGGCCGCACAGATACGCAGTATTTT
CASSTSGGRTDTQYF
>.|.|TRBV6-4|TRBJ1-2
TGTGCCAGCAGCGATGGGGTAGGGGGTGGCTACACCTTC
CASSDGVGGGYTF
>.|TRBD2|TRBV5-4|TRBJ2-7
TGTGCCAGCAGCTTCCCGGGACTAGGTCGGTACGAGCAGTACTTC
CASSFPGLGRYEQYF
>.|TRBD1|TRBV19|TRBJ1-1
TGTGCCAGTAGGACCGGACAGGGGGGAGCGGGGGGCTTCTTT
CASRTGQGGAGGFF
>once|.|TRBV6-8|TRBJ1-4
TGTGCCAGCAGTTACTCCAAACAGGTGGACAAAGAAAAACTGTTTTTT
CASSYSKQVDKEKLFF
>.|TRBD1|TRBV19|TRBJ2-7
TGTGCCAGTAGTATTAGTTTTGGGGACAGGGGCGACGAGCAGTACTTC
CASSISFGDRGDEQYF
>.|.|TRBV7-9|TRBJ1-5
TGTGCCAGCAGCCCCCCCGGAGGTAGCAATCAGCCCCAGCATTTT
CASSPPGGSNQPQHF
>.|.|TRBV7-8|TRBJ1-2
TGTGCCAGCAGCTCAGAGGTCCTTTTGGGCTATGGCTACACCTTC
CASSSEVLLGYGYTF
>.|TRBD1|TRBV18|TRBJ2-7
TGTGCCAGCTCACCACCGGGGACAGGGAGAAACTACGAGCAGTACTTC
CASSPPGTGRNYEQYF
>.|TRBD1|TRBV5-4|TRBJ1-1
TGTGCCAGCAGCCAAGGGACAGGGAGTATGTACACTGAAGCTTTCTTT
CASSQGTGSMYTEAFF
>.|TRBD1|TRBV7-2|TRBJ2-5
TGTGCCAGCAGCTTATATAGGACAGGCTCGGAGACCCAGTACTTC
CASSLYRTGSETQYF
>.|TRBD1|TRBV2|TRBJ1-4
TGTGCCAGCAGTGAACCACGGACAGGGACTGGGCCCCTTAATGAAAAACTGTTTTTT
CASSEPRTGTGPLNEKLFF
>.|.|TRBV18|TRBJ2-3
TGTGCCAGCTCACCCTTAGCCCGGACAGCGGCCGCCACAGATACGCAGTATTTT
CASSPLARTAAATDTQYF
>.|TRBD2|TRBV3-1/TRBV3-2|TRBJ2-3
TGTGCCAGCAGCCAAGCTAGCGGGGTCACAGATACGCAGTATTTT
CASSQASGVTDTQYF
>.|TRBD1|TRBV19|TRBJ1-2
TGTGCCAGTAAGCTGGAGGGGGCGCAGGTCCACTATGGCTACACCTTC
CASKLEGAQVHYGYTF